This T cell receptor (beta chain) was obtained from a study of breast tumors, draining lymph nodes, adjacent tissues. This clonotype was recorded at least ten times. Its antigen is still unknown. V lost 0 bases, J lost 5 bases, and 15 bases lay in between. This CDR3 has 15 residues. The germline CDR1 and CDR2 sequences are SGHRS and YFSETQ. Findings and limits, study-wide: Tumors had less TCR diversity than lymph nodes, more than nontumor tissue. Data only fit, rather than demonstrated, lymph node origin of most tumor T cells.

TCRdb reprocessed the multiplex PCR reads via MiXCR and lists one record per CDR3 protein. The sample records roughly 80,000 distinct CDR3 sequences, approximately 19% being singletons. Axillary draining lymph nodes of breast cancer patients supplied the node samples. Source material: axillary lymph node tissue. V and J are TRBV5-1 and TRBJ2-7, with D perhaps matching TRBD2 (5 bases). The sequence was obtained from a female donor with breast cancer. Some clones in this sample may be carry-over from other donors' samples. The DNA for the CDR3 is TGCGCCAGCAGCTTGGAAAGCCGGGTGCGGGACGAGCAGTACTTC. Translating it yields CASSLESRVRDEQYF.